The TCR beta chain described here comes from a study of blood T cells in healthy people across ages (dated by TCRdb to the mid-2010s). Concerning the study at large: In model experiments, template switching captured about one uniquely barcoded TCR beta cDNA molecule for every two T cells. Age-related changes in TCR beta repertoire diversity were measured in the study by deep sequencing normalized with unique cDNA molecular identifiers. The donors were divided into four age groups: young (average around 17 years), middle-aged (about 41), aged (around 59) and long-lived (more than 75). To avoid experimental bias, donors of different ages were distributed randomly across sequencing lanes. For two donors (one aged 18 to 30 and one aged 80 or older), the study analyzed two additional independent replicas of 1 million unique cDNA reads from the same blood draw. Paper-wide results and their limitations: Observed TCR beta diversity correlated strongly with the percentage of naive T cells measured by flow cytometry. Conclusive comparison of naive and antigen-experienced compartments was prevented by the profiling of bulk unsorted PBMCs. The CMV infection status of donors was not known, potentially confounding age-related changes in expanded clonotypes. The long-lived group showed more naive CD4+ T cells, fewer expanded clones and increased TCR diversity than the aged group, suggesting age selection. Observed TCR beta diversity per million T cells fell roughly linearly with age, and a significant reduction was already apparent by age roughly 40. Estimates of total diversity based on one million sequenced T cells were regarded as lower bounds and as underestimates.

The protocol used for the library was 5' RACE. Sequenced on an Illumina HiSeq 2500. A second roughly 6 to 12 cycle PCR used a sample-barcoded 5' primer and a J-beta primer mix. A unique molecular identifier was introduced onto each TCR beta cDNA molecule by a template-switch 5' adaptor carrying 12 random nucleotides. Each sample yielded at least 2.5 million CDR3-containing paired-end reads. The Mint cDNA synthesis kit, primed by a TRBC-specific oligonucleotide, was used to synthesize first-strand cDNA from all RNA. Following uracil-DNA glycosylase treatment, all cDNA underwent a first 18-cycle PCR with the universal primers M1SS and BC2_uni_R. The source study handled its data this way. Each sample was normalized by randomly selecting 1 million high-quality reads, each carrying a distinct molecular identifier. Instead of being binned into consensus sequences, reads that shared molecular identifiers were thrown out. CDR3 identification, clonotype clustering and error correction used MiTCR with a Q25 quality threshold and the strictest error-elimination algorithm. A nonparametric unseen species model using Euler transformation provided a lower-bound estimate of total TCR beta diversity. TCRdb applied fastp at Q25 and MiXCR to the public reads, then kept only in-frame beta chains. Records with the same CDR3 protein are collapsed into one entry carrying the most frequent genes and DNA. V and J calls and clone size were set by TCRdb, not the authors. The sample contains approximately 1.5 million distinct CDR3 sequences, 30% to 40% of them found a single time. The ten largest account for roughly 12% of the sample.

In its sample, this clonotype was seen a few times. No antigen is known for it. It has no much larger one-base neighbor in the sample; base qualities were not kept. The CDR3 goes from the cysteine to the phenylalanine over 16 residues. Only the CDR3 DNA is retained, 48 bases long and in frame from the first base. V drops 1 base and J drops 1 base, leaving 11 bases in between. The germline V gene (reference sequence) sets CDR1 to LGHDT and CDR2 to YNNKEL. Donors were roughly 40 systemically healthy Caucasian individuals from Russia aged roughly 6 to 100 years. Ten milliliters of peripheral blood were collected from each donor into EDTA-treated Vacutainer tubes. Ficoll-Paque density-gradient centrifugation was used to isolate PBMCs, with at least 6.5 million per sample. Trizol reagent was used to extract total RNA from the PBMCs, yielding at least 6 micrograms per sample. The percentages of naive CD45RAhigh/CD27high T cells were determined by flow cytometry on a PBMC aliquot from every donor.

In this chain, TRBV3-1 is recombined with TRBJ2-1, with TRBD1 as a weak D call on 5 bases. What was sequenced was blood. The receptor's source is a woman aged 25 to 39 in good health. Here the CDR3 is given as CASSQATTGSYNEQFF. The DNA reads as follows: TGTGCCAGCAGCCAAGCTACTACAGGATCCTACAATGAGCAGTTCTTC.